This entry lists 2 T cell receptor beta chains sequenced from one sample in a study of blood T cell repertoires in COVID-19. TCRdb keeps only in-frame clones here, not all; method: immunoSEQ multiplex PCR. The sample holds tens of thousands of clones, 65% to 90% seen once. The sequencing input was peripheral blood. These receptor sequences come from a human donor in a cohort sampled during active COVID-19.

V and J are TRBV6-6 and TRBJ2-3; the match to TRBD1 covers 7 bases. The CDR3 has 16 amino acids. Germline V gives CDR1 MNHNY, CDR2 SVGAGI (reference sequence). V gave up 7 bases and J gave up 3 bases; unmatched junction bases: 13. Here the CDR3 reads CASIKDRTPPTDTQYF. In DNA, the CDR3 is TGTGCCAGCATTAAGGACAGGACCCCACCAACAGATACGCAGTATTTT.

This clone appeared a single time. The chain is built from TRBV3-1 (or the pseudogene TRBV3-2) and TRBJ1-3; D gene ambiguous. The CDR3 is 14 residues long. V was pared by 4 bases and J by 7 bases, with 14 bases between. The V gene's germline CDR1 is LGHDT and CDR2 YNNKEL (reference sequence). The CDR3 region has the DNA TGTGCCAGCAGCCGAGCAGGCAGAATCAACACCATATATTTT. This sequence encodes CASSRAGRINTIYF.